The T cell receptor (beta chain) described here comes from a study of shared clonotypes between healthy human individuals. Measured with immunoSEQ multiplex PCR; TCRdb has only the in-frame clones, and not every one. This sample has about 1.1 million clones; around 77% occur once, and the top ten carry about 0.89%. The sequence was collected from a man in his late teens or twenties in good health. Some clones in this sample may be carry-over from other donors' samples. The sample consisted of memory CD4+ T cells from PBMCs. This sample's subset: CD45RA-negative fraction.

The CDR3 region is CASSNQGKATGELFF. CDR3 DNA: TGTGCCAGTAGTAACCAGGGGAAAGCAACGGGGGAGCTGTTTTTT. The V and J genes are TRBV19 and TRBJ2-2; TRBD1 might be the D (6 bases). The CDR3 consists of 15 residues. Germline V gene data show CDR1 as LNHDA and CDR2 as SQIVND (reference sequence). Trimming removed 4 bases from V and 8 bases from J, with 17 bases in between. Based on the CDR3 plus reference TRBV19 and TRBJ2-2, the full variable domain is DGGITQSPKYLFRKEGQNVTLSCEQNLNHDAMYWYRQDPGQGLRLIYYSQIVNDFQKGDIAEGYSVSREKKESFPLTVTSAQKNPTAFYLCASSNQGKATGELFFGEGSRLTVL.